This T cell receptor beta chain was found in a study of OX40 agonist ivuxolimab in advanced cancers. Clones were sequenced by immunoSEQ multiplex PCR, and TCRdb holds only the in-frame ones, with some missing. The sample consists of about 80,000 clones, roughly 91% of them appearing once. Germline V gives CDR1 SGHNT, CDR2 YYREEE (reference sequence). The V gene end was trimmed by 0 bases and the J gene end by 4 bases; junction bases not matched to a gene: 7. The CDR3 is 16 residues long. This sequence originates from an adult with an advanced solid tumor such as melanoma, head and neck, liver or kidney cancer. The J gene is TRBJ2-7, the V gene TRBV5-4; 10 bases line up with TRBD1. The specimen was CD4+ or CD8+ T cells sorted from blood, collected in a trial of the OX40 agonist ivuxolimab. CDR3 sequence: CASSLGGDRGLYEQYF. In DNA form, the CDR3 reads TGTGCCAGCAGCTTGGGGGGGGACAGGGGACTGTACGAGCAGTACTTC.